Many counts were recorded for the clone carrying this TCR beta chain. Antigen: not known. This CDR3 region has 14 residues. Germline V gene lookup returns CDR1 LNHDA and CDR2 SQIVND (reference sequence). The V and J ends lost 5 bases and 3 bases respectively, with 14 bases between them. Unique molecular identifiers were attached to individual cDNA molecules. TCRdb re-analysed the 5' RACE reads in MiXCR, keeping a single row per CDR3 protein. The table has 80,000 or so distinct CDR3 sequences, 11% to 15% seen once. The data were obtained in a study of early T cells in non-severe SARS-CoV-2 infection. Looking at the study overall: Chains stayed unpaired after sequencing of bulk RNA from unsorted whole blood. Study observations and caveats: Anti-spike CD8 responses were favored by VDJdb matching, which missed private and CD4 specificities.

The origin of this receptor is an adult who was a healthcare worker with PCR-confirmed SARS-CoV-2 infection or an uninfected control (not recorded which). The gene calls are TRBV19 and TRBJ2-7; D perhaps matches TRBD1 (6 bases). The sequenced sample consisted of whole blood. CDR3 DNA: TGTGCCAGTAGTCCCGGGACATACTTCTACGAGCAGTACTTC. It yields the protein CASSPGTYFYEQYF.